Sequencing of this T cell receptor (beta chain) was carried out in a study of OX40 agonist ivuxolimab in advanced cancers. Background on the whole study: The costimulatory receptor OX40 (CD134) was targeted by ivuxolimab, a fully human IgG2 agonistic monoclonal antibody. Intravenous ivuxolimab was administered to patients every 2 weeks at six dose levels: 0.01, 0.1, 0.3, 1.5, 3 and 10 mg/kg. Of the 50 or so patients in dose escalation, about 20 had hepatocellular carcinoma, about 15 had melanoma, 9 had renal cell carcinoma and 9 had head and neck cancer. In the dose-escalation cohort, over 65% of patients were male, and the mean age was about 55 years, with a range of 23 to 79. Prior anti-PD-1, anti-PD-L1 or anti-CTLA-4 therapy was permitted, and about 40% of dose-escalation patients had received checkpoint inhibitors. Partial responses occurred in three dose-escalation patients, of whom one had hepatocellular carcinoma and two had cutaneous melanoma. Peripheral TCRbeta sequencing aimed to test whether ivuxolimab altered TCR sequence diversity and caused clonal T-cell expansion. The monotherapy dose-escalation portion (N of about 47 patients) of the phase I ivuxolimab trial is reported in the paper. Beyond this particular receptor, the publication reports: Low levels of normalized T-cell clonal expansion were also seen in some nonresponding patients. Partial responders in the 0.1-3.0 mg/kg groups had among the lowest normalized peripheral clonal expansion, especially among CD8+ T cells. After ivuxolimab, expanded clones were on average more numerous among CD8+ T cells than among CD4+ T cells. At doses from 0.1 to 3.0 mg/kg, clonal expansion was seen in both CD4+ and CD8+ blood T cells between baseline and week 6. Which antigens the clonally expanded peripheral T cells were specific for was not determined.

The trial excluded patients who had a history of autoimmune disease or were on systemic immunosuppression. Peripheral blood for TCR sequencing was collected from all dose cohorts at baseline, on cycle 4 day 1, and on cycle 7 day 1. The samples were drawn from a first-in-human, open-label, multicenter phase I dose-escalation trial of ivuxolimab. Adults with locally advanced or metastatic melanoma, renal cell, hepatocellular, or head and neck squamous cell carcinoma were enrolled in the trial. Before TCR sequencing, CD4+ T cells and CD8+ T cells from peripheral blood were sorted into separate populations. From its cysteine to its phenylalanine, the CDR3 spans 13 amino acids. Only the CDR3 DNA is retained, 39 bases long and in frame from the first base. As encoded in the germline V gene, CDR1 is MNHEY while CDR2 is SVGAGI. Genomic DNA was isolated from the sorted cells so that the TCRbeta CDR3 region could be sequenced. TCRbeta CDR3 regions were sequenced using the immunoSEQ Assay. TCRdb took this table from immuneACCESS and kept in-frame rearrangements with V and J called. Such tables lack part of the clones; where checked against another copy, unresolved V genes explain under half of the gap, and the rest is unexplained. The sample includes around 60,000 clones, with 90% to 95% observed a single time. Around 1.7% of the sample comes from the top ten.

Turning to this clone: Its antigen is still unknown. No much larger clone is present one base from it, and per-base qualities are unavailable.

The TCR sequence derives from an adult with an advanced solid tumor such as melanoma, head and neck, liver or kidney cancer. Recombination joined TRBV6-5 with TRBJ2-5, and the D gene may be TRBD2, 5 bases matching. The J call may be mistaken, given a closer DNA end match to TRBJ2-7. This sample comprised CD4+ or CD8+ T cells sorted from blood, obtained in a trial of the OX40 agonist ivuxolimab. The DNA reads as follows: TGTGCCAGCAGAAAGTCGGGATCCTACGAGCAGTACTTC. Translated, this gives CASRKSGSYEQYF.